This TCR beta chain was observed in a study of blood T cell repertoires in COVID-19. Study-level information: Samples taken during acute and convalescent COVID-19 were collected in the United States, Italy and Spain.

Libraries were prepared by immunoSEQ multiplex PCR; TCRdb keeps only in-frame clonotypes and omits some of them. The sample consists of 250,000 to 300,000 clones, around 90% of them appearing once. Sequences were obtained from peripheral blood. The TCR originated in a man between 45 and 60 years old with acute or convalescent COVID-19.

The CDR3 DNA reads TGTGCCAGCAAGGAGGGGGCAGCAGGAGGGAACACTGAAGCTTTCTTT. Protein: CASKEGAAGGNTEAFF. The rearrangement links TRBV2 to TRBJ1-1; TRBD1 matches at 7 bases. Germline CDR1 and CDR2: SNHLY and FYNNEI. The CDR3 has 16 amino acids. With 7 bases clipped from V and 1 base from J, the junction kept 12 bases outside the gene matches.